This T cell receptor beta chain is from a study of blood T cells in healthy people across ages. Sample-barcoded 5' priming and a J-beta primer mix drove a second PCR of roughly 7 to 11 cycles. One entry per CDR3 protein, called by TCRdb with MiXCR from the 5' RACE reads. The sample lists roughly 790,000 distinct CDR3 sequences; more than 40% were seen once. The germline V gene has CDR1 SGHRS and CDR2 YFSETQ. V was pared by 0 bases and J by 1 base, with 13 bases between. The CDR3 covers 16 residues. This clonotype originated in a woman aged 60 to 75 in good health. The sample was blood. The chain joins TRBV5-1 to TRBJ1-1, with D perhaps matching TRBD1 (5 bases). The CDR3 DNA reads TGCGCCAGCAGCTTGGCCCGGGGGTTGCGGAACACTGAAGCTTTCTTT. It is translated as CASSLARGLRNTEAFF.